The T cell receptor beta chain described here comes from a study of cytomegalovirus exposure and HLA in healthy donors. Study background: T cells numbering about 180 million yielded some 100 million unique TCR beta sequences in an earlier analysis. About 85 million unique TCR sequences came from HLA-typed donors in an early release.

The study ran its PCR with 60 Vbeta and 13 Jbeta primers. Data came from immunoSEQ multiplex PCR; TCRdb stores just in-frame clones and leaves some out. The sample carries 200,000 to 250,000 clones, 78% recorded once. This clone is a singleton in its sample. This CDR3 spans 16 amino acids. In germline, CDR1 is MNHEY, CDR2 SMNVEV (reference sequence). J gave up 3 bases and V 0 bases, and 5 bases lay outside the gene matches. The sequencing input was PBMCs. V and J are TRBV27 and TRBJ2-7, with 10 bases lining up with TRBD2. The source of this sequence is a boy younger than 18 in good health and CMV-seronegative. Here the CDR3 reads CASSLSQLAGNYEQYF. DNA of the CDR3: TGTGCCAGCAGTTTATCGCAACTAGCGGGGAACTACGAGCAGTACTTC.